This T cell receptor (beta chain) was captured in a study of shared clonotypes between healthy human individuals. Study-level results: An effect of sequencing depth on clonotype sharing among donors was expected.

Notes on this clone: No antigen is known for it.

This table comes from immunoSEQ multiplex PCR, and its TCRdb copy is limited to in-frame clones, with some not included. The top ten hold about 33% of the sample, which has fewer than 850,000 clones, roughly 91% seen once. Germline V lookup: CDR1 MNHEY, CDR2 SMNVEV (reference sequence). The CDR3 spans 16 residues. With 6 bases clipped from V and 5 bases from J, the junction kept 11 bases outside the gene matches. The TCR was taken from a man aged 18 to 30 in good health. Some clones in this sample may be carry-over from other donors' samples. This sequence joins TRBV27 and TRBJ1-2, with 11 bases fitting TRBD1. What was sequenced was memory CD8+ T cells from PBMCs. Subset described: CD45RO+ cells pooled with CCR7-negative TemRA cells. CDR3 bases: TGTGCCAGCAGCCTTAGGGGGACAGGGGGGAGTTATGGCTACACCTTC. It codes for CASSLRGTGGSYGYTF.